There are a few counts of the clone carrying this TCR beta chain. The sample belongs to a study of regulatory T cells in long-lasting Graves disease. Trimming removed 7 bases from V and 5 bases from J, with 14 bases in between. The CDR3 covers 13 residues. In germline, CDR1 is SNHLY, CDR2 FYNNEI. The sample's time point: persistent/refractory GD, antithyroid drugs over 5 years with positive TRAb. PBMC RNA served as the TCR library source. Patients met American Thyroid Association criteria for Graves' disease. Construction of TCR beta libraries relied on iRepertoire HTBI primers and on Arm-PCR targeting CDR3 regions. TCRdb passed the multiplex PCR reads through MiXCR, listing each CDR3 protein once. Of about 660,000 distinct CDR3 sequences in the sample, around 30% were seen once.

Sequences were derived from peripheral blood mononuclear cells (PBMCs), sampled when the disease was refractory, from a patient treated with antithyroid drugs. This chain links TRBV2 with TRBJ2-5, with D maybe TRBD2 (5 bases). This receptor was taken from a female donor with Graves disease. The CDR3 coding sequence is TGTGCCAGCATTCGCGGACTTTGGGAGACCCAGTACTTC. It specifies CASIRGLWETQYF.